This TCR beta chain was recorded in a study of cytomegalovirus exposure and HLA in healthy donors. Study results and caveats: Among TCR beta chains, those listed as cytomegalovirus-associated numbered about 160. As a later analysis revealed, most CMV-associated TCR beta chains appeared HLA-restricted.

This clone was seen a handful of times. The antigen is not known. Per the germline V gene, CDR1 is SGHVS and CDR2 is FNYEAQ. The CDR3 totals 15 residues. J was trimmed by 1 base and V by 5 bases; bases with no gene match: 6. Amplification used 60 Vbeta primers and 13 Jbeta primers. Assay used: immunoSEQ multiplex PCR; TCRdb lists only in-frame clones, some missing. The table has 200,000 to 250,000 clones, approximately 83% seen once. The origin of this receptor is a woman between 45 and 60 years old in good health and CMV-seropositive. The specimen sequenced was PBMCs. The rearrangement uses TRBV7-6 and TRBJ1-1; the match to TRBD1 covers 8 bases. The CDR3 sequence is CASSVVTGANTEAFF. For the CDR3, the DNA is TGTGCCAGCAGCGTAGTGACAGGGGCGAACACTGAAGCTTTCTTT. Complete variable domain (other parts from reference TRBV7-6 and TRBJ1-1): GAGVSQSPRYKVTKRGQDVALRCDPISGHVSLYWYRQALGQGPEFLTYFNYEAQQDKSGLPNDRFSAERPEGSISTLTIQRTEQRDSAMYRCASSVVTGANTEAFFGQGTRLTVV.